The clone carrying this T cell receptor (beta chain) has more than one count but fewer than ten. Construction of the TCR beta libraries employed iRepertoire HTBI primers in conjunction with Arm-PCR of CDR3 regions. Via MiXCR, TCRdb re-called the multiplex PCR reads, giving one row per CDR3 protein. The sample has 420,000 or so distinct CDR3 sequences, about 15% seen once. This specimen comes from a study of regulatory T cells in long-lasting Graves disease. Time point noted: newly diagnosed GD, antithyroid drugs for less than 3 months. PBMCs were the source of the RNA used for TCR sequencing. The V gene's germline CDR1 is DFQATT and CDR2 SNEGSKA (reference sequence). The ends were cut back, 2 bases at V and 3 bases at J, with 14 bases in the middle. The CDR3 totals 14 residues. These data were likewise used in another study, on T cells in Graves' hyperthyroidism and ophthalmopathy.

The TCR originated in a woman under 30 with Graves disease. The source was peripheral blood mononuclear cells (PBMCs), collected at new diagnosis, from a patient treated with antithyroid drugs. The chain joins TRBV20-1 to TRBJ2-7, with a weak D call TRBD2 (6 bases). CDR3 DNA sequence: TGCAGTGCTAGATTGGACATCGGGGGCTACGAGCAGTACTTC. Its translation is CSARLDIGGYEQYF.